These 20 T cell receptor beta chains were sequenced from one sample in a study of T cell responses to AZD1222 COVID-19 vaccine. The data were produced by immunoSEQ multiplex PCR, yet TCRdb's version contains in-frame clones alone and is incomplete. The sample has about 56,000 clones; approximately 83% are singletons. The source was peripheral blood, collected on day 0 of AZD1222 vaccination. The receptors here all came from an adult in good health.

This clone was seen more than once but under ten times. The chain couples TRBV7-6 to TRBJ1-1, with no clear D. The ends were cut back, 4 bases at V and 4 bases at J, with 10 bases in the middle. Looked up from germline, CDR1 is SGHVS and CDR2 is FNYEAQ. The CDR3 consists of 13 residues. CDR3 coding DNA: TGTGCCAGCAGCTCCCATCCGGCCACTGAAGCTTTCTTT. Translation gives CASSSHPATEAFF.

V is TRBV7-3 and J is TRBJ2-6; maybe TRBD1 (6 bases). This CDR3 is 15 amino acids long. V gave up 5 bases and J gave up 1 base, with 9 bases separating them. CDR1 and CDR2 from the germline V gene are SGHTA and FQGTGA. The CDR3 loop reads CASSPQGSGANVLTF. In DNA, the CDR3 is TGTGCCAGCAGCCCGCAGGGGTCTGGGGCCAACGTCCTGACTTTC.

The rearrangement links TRBV4-2 to TRBJ2-7; 12 bases fit TRBD2. The V segment lost 1 base and the J segment 3 bases; nucleotides outside the gene matches: 10. Germline-derived CDR1 and CDR2 are LGHNA and YNFKEQ. This CDR3 has 18 amino acids. DNA for the CDR3: TGTGCCAGCAGCCAAGGCGGACTAGCGGGAAAGGGATACTACGAGCAGTACTTC. This gives the protein CASSQGGLAGKGYYEQYF.

The rearrangement links TRBV28 to TRBJ1-5; no clear D. CDR3 size: 11 residues. V was clipped by 5 bases and J by 5 bases, with 4 bases between them. Germline assignment: CDR1 MDHEN and CDR2 SYDVKM. The CDR3 region is CASSTYQPQHF. In DNA form, the CDR3 reads TGTGCCAGCAGTACCTATCAGCCCCAGCATTTT.

The chain links TRBV9 to TRBJ1-4; D gene ambiguous. The germline V gene encodes CDR1 SGDLS and CDR2 YYNGEE. There are 14 residues in the CDR3. Trimming took off 3 bases at V and 7 bases at J, with 13 bases between the two ends. The CDR3 spells CASSAPAGSEKLFF. DNA for the CDR3: TGTGCCAGCAGCGCCCCGGCGGGAAGTGAAAAACTGTTTTTT.

The chain joins TRBV29-1 to TRBJ2-2; D may be TRBD1 or TRBD2 (5 bases each). Germline V gene lookup returns CDR1 SQVTM and CDR2 ANQGSEA. With 4 bases removed from V and 4 bases from J, the gap between germline ends came to 13 bases. The length of the CDR3 is 14 residues. CDR3 sequence (DNA): TGCAGCGTTGGAGGGACGCTGGTCACCGGGGAGCTGTTTTTT. Protein product: CSVGGTLVTGELFF.

To note about this clone: One end of the junction does not line up with germline, which may come from a read error. This chain uses TRBV28 with TRBJ2-3; TRBD2 aligns across 8 bases. Per germline, CDR1 MDHEN and CDR2 SYDVKM. This CDR3 comprises 13 residues. The DNA of the CDR3 is TGTGCCAGCAGCCCTCCCTCCCGAGCGGGAGTACATTTT. Amino acid sequence: CASSPPSRAGVHF.

The V gene is TRBV27, the J gene TRBJ2-2, with no clear D. The ends were cut back, 4 bases at V and 4 bases at J, with 10 bases in the middle. The CDR3 sequence is 14 residues long. In germline, CDR1 is MNHEY, CDR2 SMNVEV (reference sequence). Here the CDR3 reads CASSSSAFTGELFF. The CDR3 region has the DNA TGTGCCAGCAGTTCCAGCGCATTCACCGGGGAGCTGTTTTTT.

The CDR3 spells CASSLGGADYNEQFF. As DNA, the CDR3 is TGTGCCAGCAGCTTGGGAGGGGCAGACTACAATGAGCAGTTCTTC. V usage is TRBV5-8 and J usage is TRBJ2-1; D is perhaps TRBD1 or TRBD2 (5 bases each). Per germline, CDR1 SGHTS and CDR2 YDEGEE. The V gene lost 0 bases and the J gene lost 3 bases, with 10 bases spanning the gap. The CDR3 runs to 15 residues. The complete variable domain, with remaining parts taken from reference TRBV5-8 and TRBJ2-1, reads EAGVTQSPTHLIKTRGQQATLRCSPISGHTSVYWYQQALGLGLQFLLWYDEGEERNRGNFPPRFSGRQFPNYSSELNVNALELEDSALYLCASSLGGADYNEQFFGPGTRLTVL.

This chain uses TRBV6-5 with TRBJ1-1, with a weak D call TRBD1 (5 bases). Trimming took 9 bases from V and 0 from J, leaving 17 bases between them. This CDR3 is built from 15 residues. Germline loops: CDR1 MNHEY, CDR2 SVGAGI. The chain's CDR3 is CASAKGRGVNTEAFF. The CDR3 nucleotides read TGTGCCAGTGCCAAAGGAAGGGGAGTGAACACTGAAGCTTTCTTT.

This clone was counted between two and nine times. The rearrangement links TRBV6-5 to TRBJ2-7, with 7 nucleotides matching TRBD2. The CDR3 length is 15 residues. Germline values: CDR1 MNHEY, CDR2 SVGAGI. Germline trimming cut 0 bases from V and 3 bases from J; bases unmatched to any gene: 5. CDR3 sequence (DNA): TGTGCCAGCAGTTACTCGGGGAGGGCGAACTACGAGCAGTACTTC. Its translation: CASSYSGRANYEQYF.

This chain uses TRBV6-5 with TRBJ1-1; tentatively, D is TRBD1 (5 bases). This CDR3 contains 13 residues. Trimming left V 6 bases short and J 2 bases short, with 10 bases between. Germline assignment: CDR1 MNHEY and CDR2 SVGAGI. The CDR3 region is CASRWGRNTEAFF. The CDR3 nucleotides are TGTGCCAGCAGATGGGGGAGAAACACTGAAGCTTTCTTT.

The chain links TRBV18 to TRBJ2-7, with TRBD1 identical over 8 bases. CDR3 size: 18 residues. The germline CDR1 and CDR2 sequences are KGHSH and LQKENI. V gave up 1 base and J gave up 3 bases; unmatched junction bases: 14. CDR3 sequence reads: CASSPQSGGFGQGYEQYF. CDR3 bases: TGTGCCAGCTCACCACAATCCGGCGGTTTCGGACAGGGCTACGAGCAGTACTTC.

This clone was detected only a few times. CDR3 protein: CASRPGTATSTDTQYF. CDR3 in DNA: TGTGCCAGCAGACCCGGGACAGCAACTAGCACAGATACGCAGTATTTT. The chain uses TRBV28 and TRBJ2-3; 7 bases agree with TRBD1. Germline CDR1 is MDHEN and CDR2 is SYDVKM. V gave up 6 bases and J gave up 0 bases; unmatched junction bases: 9. The CDR3 has 16 residues.

This clone appeared once. This chain connects TRBV14 to TRBJ2-7, with D unclear. Germline V lookup: CDR1 SGHDN, CDR2 FVKESK. The CDR3 is made up of 14 amino acids. V lost 1 base to trimming and J lost 1 base, with 8 bases between them. The CDR3 nucleotides are TGTGCCAGCAGCCAAGGTTGGGCATCCTACGAGCAGTACTTC. It is translated as CASSQGWASYEQYF.

V and J are TRBV5-4 and TRBJ1-2; the match to TRBD1 covers 8 bases. CDR3 size: 12 residues. Trimming cost V 4 bases and J 8 bases; bases outside gene matches: 4. Looked up from germline, CDR1 is SGHNT and CDR2 is YYREEE (reference sequence). The CDR3 sequence is CASSISGGGYTF. The DNA for the CDR3 is TGTGCCAGCAGCATATCAGGGGGCGGCTACACCTTC.

The chain recombines TRBV19 with TRBJ1-2; the D gene is possibly TRBD1 (6 bases). The CDR3 length is 14 residues. V was cut by 7 bases and J by 0 bases, with 12 bases left in between. Per germline, CDR1 LNHDA and CDR2 SQIVND (reference sequence). This CDR3 is CASTMGDTNYGYTF. The CDR3 DNA is TGTGCCAGTACCATGGGGGACACTAACTATGGCTACACCTTC.

The CDR3, as DNA: TGCGCCAGCAGCCGCCAGGGAGAGTTGGAGCTGTTTTTT. This translates into CASSRQGELELFF. The chain is built from TRBV5-1 and TRBJ2-2; D is perhaps TRBD1 or TRBD2 (5 bases each). CDR3 size: 13 residues. Germline V gene sequence: CDR1 SGHRS, CDR2 YFSETQ. Trimming took off 4 bases at V and 10 bases at J, with 14 bases between the two ends.

The gene calls are TRBV6-6 and TRBJ1-1; the match to TRBD1 covers 9 bases. Looked up from germline, CDR1 is MNHNY and CDR2 is SVGAGI (reference sequence). This CDR3 contains 15 residues. Trimming removed 6 bases from V and 2 bases from J; junction bases left unmatched: 7. The CDR3 coding sequence is TGTGCCAGCAGGTTCCACAGGGGGCCTAACACTGAAGCTTTCTTT. Translated: CASRFHRGPNTEAFF.

This clone has a handful of counts. J is TRBJ2-7 and V is TRBV11-2; the D gene is possibly TRBD1 (5 bases). The V and J ends lost 1 base and 3 bases respectively, with 10 bases between them. Germline assignment: CDR1 SGHAT and CDR2 FQNNGV. The CDR3 contains 14 residues. CDR3 bases: TGTGCCAGCAGCTTAGTTCCAGGGAACTACGAGCAGTACTTC. Encoded protein: CASSLVPGNYEQYF.